A selection of T cell receptor beta chains follows, all from one sample in a study of blood T cells in healthy people across ages. TCRdb reprocessed the 5' RACE reads via MiXCR and lists one record per CDR3 protein. The sample lists over 1,300,000 distinct CDR3 sequences, roughly 60% occurring once. The sequenced sample consisted of blood. The origin of the receptors is a man between 18 and 29 years old in good health. Each CDR3 is given with its conserved first and last residue. D genes are given only for firm matches. Not every row has a clone size; where given, it reads once, few, many or a size class.

j_gene,v_gene,d_gene,abundance,CDR3aa,CDR3nt
TRBJ2-7,TRBV29-1,-,-,CSVGGSLYEQYF,TGCAGCGTTGGAGGGTCCCTCTACGAGCAGTACTTC
TRBJ1-2,TRBV20-1,-,once,CSARWGALEYTF,TGCAGTGCTAGATGGGGGGCTCTAGAGTACACCTTC
TRBJ2-2,TRBV12-3/TRBV12-4,-,-,CASSFDTSNTGELFF,TGTGCCAGCAGTTTCGACACTTCGAACACCGGGGAGCTGTTTTTT
TRBJ2-3,TRBV24-1,TRBD1,-,CATSRPGTGANTQYF,TGTGCCACCAGTCGTCCCGGGACAGGGGCGAATACGCAGTATTTT
TRBJ2-5,TRBV4-3,-,-,CASSRAVGGETQYF,TGCGCCAGCAGCCGCGCCGTTGGGGGGGAGACCCAGTACTTC
TRBJ2-6,TRBV7-2,-,-,CASSLIPLSGANVLTF,TGTGCCAGCAGCTTAATCCCCCTTTCTGGGGCCAACGTCCTGACTTTC
TRBJ2-7,TRBV4-2,-,-,CASSQAAESYEQYF,TGTGCCAGCAGCCAAGCGGCGGAATCCTACGAGCAGTACTTC
TRBJ2-3,TRBV29-1,-,-,CSVGQRNTDTQYF,TGCAGCGTCGGACAGCGTAACACAGATACGCAGTATTTT
TRBJ1-1,TRBV2,-,few,CASSQRGGRNTEAFF,TGTGCCAGCAGTCAGCGGGGAGGGAGGAACACTGAAGCTTTCTTT
TRBJ2-1,TRBV29-1,-,-,CSVEPRGEQFF,TGCAGCGTTGAACCGCGAGGTGAGCAGTTCTTT
TRBJ2-2,TRBV5-1,TRBD1,-,CASSSDRYTGELFF,TGCGCCAGCAGTTCGGACAGGTACACCGGGGAGCTGTTTTTT
TRBJ2-4,TRBV25-1,TRBD1,-,CASSPTVDRGVEQYF,TGTGCCAGCAGTCCGACTGTGGACAGGGGCGTGGAGCAGTACTTC
TRBJ1-2,TRBV25-1,TRBD1,-,CASSARQGSYGYTF,TGTGCCAGCAGTGCCCGACAGGGGAGCTATGGCTACACCTTC
TRBJ1-2,TRBV7-9,-,-,CASSLVGDYGPDGYTF,TGTGCCAGCAGCTTAGTCGGGGATTACGGGCCGGATGGCTACACCTTC
TRBJ2-7,TRBV29-1,-,-,CSVELTTETSYEQYF,TGCAGCGTTGAACTAACTACAGAGACCTCCTACGAGCAGTACTTC
TRBJ1-4,TRBV20-1,-,-,CSAREGTTNEKLFF,TGCAGTGCTAGGGAGGGAACAACTAATGAAAAACTGTTTTTT
TRBJ2-3,TRBV6-5,-,-,CASSYGWASDTQYF,TGTGCCAGCAGTTACGGCTGGGCGTCAGATACGCAGTATTTT
TRBJ2-2,TRBV29-1,TRBD2,-,CSVSGLVGTGELFF,TGCAGCGTTTCGGGACTAGTGGGCACCGGGGAGCTGTTTTTT
TRBJ1-5,TRBV7-8,-,-,CASSLTQGRYGNQPQHF,TGTGCCAGCAGCCTGACACAGGGCCGGTATGGCAATCAGCCCCAGCATTTT
TRBJ1-2,TRBV6-5,TRBD1,-,CASSYSLGQGGNYGYTF,TGTGCCAGCAGTTACTCATTAGGACAGGGAGGGAACTATGGCTACACCTTC
TRBJ2-7,TRBV2,-,-,CASIGTPSYEQYF,TGTGCCAGCATAGGGACACCTTCCTACGAGCAGTACTTC
TRBJ2-5,TRBV3-1,-,-,CASSRRAETQYF,TGTGCCAGCAGTCGTCGGGCGGAGACCCAGTACTTC
TRBJ2-2,TRBV7-9,TRBD1,-,CASSHGRGTGELFF,TGTGCCAGCAGCCACGGCAGGGGGACCGGGGAGCTGTTTTTT
TRBJ2-2,TRBV4-1,TRBD1,-,CASSYDRVGKAGELFF,TGCGCCAGCAGCTACGACAGGGTAGGAAAGGCCGGGGAGCTGTTTTTT
TRBJ2-7,TRBV4-1,-,few,CASSPRTVNTYEQYF,TGCGCCAGCAGCCCCCGGACAGTGAACACCTACGAGCAGTACTTC
TRBJ1-4,TRBV7-9,TRBD1,-,CASSPQGHSEKLFF,TGTGCCAGCAGTCCACAGGGGCATAGCGAAAAACTGTTTTTT
TRBJ2-5,TRBV10-3,TRBD1,-,CAISEFGTGPETQYF,TGTGCCATCAGTGAGTTCGGGACAGGTCCCGAGACCCAGTACTTC